This record concerns one TCR beta chain sequence. What it recognizes is unknown. The source of the sample is a study of cytomegalovirus exposure and HLA in healthy donors. Findings and limits, study-wide: The investigators catalogued 150 to 200 TCR beta chains as cytomegalovirus-associated. Productive status was seen about 90% or about 30% of the time for most TCR beta V segments in an earlier analysis. In a later analysis, TCR beta V- and J-gene trimming was associated with a missense DCLRE1C variant.

CDR1 SGHAT and CDR2 FQDESV come from the germline V gene (reference sequence). The CDR3 loop spans 15 amino acids. Trimming cost V 4 bases and J 8 bases, with 17 bases left between them. The PCR was carried out with 60 Vbeta primers and 13 Jbeta primers. Sequencing was performed with immunoSEQ multiplex PCR; in TCRdb, only in-frame clones are kept and a portion is missing. Listed are some 130,000 clones; around 1.6% falls within the top ten. Material: PBMCs. The rearrangement links TRBV11-1 to TRBJ1-4; D perhaps matches TRBD1 (5 bases). This clonotype was obtained from a woman aged 40 to 50 in good health and CMV-seropositive. CDR3 DNA: TGTGCCAGCAGCTCGACCCACGGAGGGGACGAAAAACTGTTTTTT. It translates to CASSSTHGGDEKLFF.